The following is a T cell receptor beta chain sequence with its context. Its antigen is as yet unknown. Clones were read by immunoSEQ multiplex PCR, and TCRdb kept only the in-frame ones, dropping some. The sample consists of over 90,000 clones, less than 85% of them appearing once. Trimming cost V 5 bases and J 5 bases, with 10 bases left between them. This CDR3 has 14 amino acids. From germline, CDR1 is MDHEN and CDR2 SYDVKM. The sample originates from a study of Ad26.COV2.S vaccination and SARS-CoV-2 variants. Study conclusions and caveats: Vaccinated and placebo-treated recipients had similar non-spike TCR breadth. Assessments of TCR breadth and depth may have underestimated the total T cell responses.

Material: peripheral blood, obtained after recovery from COVID-19. This sequence originates from a human donor who had recovered from COVID-19. The chain carries TRBV28 and TRBJ1-6; D is perhaps TRBD1 (5 bases). For the CDR3, the DNA is TGTGCCAGCAGTCAGAGGGGTAATAATTCACCCCTCCACTTT. Encoded protein: CASSQRGNNSPLHF.